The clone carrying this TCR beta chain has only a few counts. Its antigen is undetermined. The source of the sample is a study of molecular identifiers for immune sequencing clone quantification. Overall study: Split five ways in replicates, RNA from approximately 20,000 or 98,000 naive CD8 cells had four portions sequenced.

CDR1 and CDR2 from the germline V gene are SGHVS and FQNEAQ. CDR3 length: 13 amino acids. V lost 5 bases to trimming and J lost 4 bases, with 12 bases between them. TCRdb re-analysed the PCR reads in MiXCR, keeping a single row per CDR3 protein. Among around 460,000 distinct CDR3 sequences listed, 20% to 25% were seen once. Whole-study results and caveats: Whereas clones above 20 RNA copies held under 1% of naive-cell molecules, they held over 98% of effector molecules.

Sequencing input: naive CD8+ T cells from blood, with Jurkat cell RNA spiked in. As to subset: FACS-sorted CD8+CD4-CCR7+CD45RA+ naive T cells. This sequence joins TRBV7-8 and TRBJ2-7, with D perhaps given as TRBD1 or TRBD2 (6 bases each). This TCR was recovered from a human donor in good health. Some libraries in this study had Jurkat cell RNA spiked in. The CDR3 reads CASSRGTLYEQYF. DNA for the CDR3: TGTGCCAGCAGCCGCGGGACACTTTACGAGCAGTACTTC. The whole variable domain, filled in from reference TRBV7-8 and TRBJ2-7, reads GAGVSQSPRYKVAKRGQDVALRCDPISGHVSLFWYQQALGQGPEFLTYFQNEAQLDKSGLPSDRFFAERPEGSVSTLKIQRTQQEDSAVYLCASSRGTLYEQYFGPGTRLTVT.